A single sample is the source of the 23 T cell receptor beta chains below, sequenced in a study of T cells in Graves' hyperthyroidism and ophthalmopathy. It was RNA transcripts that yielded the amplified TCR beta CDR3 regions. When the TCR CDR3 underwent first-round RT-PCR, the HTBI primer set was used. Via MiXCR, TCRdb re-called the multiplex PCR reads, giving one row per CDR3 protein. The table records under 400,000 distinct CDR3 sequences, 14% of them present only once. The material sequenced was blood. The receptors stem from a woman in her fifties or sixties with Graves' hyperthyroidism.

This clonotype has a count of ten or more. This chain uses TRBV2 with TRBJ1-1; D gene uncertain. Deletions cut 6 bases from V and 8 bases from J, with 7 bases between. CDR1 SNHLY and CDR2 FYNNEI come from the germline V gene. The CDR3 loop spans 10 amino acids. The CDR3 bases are TGTGCCAGCAGAGGTAACGAAGCTTTCTTT. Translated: CASRGNEAFF.

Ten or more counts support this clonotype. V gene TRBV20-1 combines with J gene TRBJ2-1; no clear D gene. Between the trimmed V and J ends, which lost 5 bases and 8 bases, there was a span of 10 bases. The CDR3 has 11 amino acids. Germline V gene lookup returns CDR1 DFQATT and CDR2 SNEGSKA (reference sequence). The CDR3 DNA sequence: TGCAGTGCTCACTTAGGAGATGAGCAGTTCTTC. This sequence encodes CSAHLGDEQFF.

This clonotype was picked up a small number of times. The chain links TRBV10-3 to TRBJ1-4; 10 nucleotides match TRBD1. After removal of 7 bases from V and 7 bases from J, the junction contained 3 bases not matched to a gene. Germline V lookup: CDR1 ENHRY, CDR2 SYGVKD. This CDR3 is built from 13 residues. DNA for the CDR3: TGTGCCATCACCAGGGACAGGGGTGAAAAACTGTTTTTT. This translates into CAITRDRGEKLFF.

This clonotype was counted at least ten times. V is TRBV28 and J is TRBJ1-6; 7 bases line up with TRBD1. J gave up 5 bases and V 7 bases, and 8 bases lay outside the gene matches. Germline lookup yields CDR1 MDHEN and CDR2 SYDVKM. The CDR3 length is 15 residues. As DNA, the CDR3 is TGTGCCAGCAAAGTCGCGGGACAGAATAATTCACCCCTCCACTTT. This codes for CASKVAGQNNSPLHF.

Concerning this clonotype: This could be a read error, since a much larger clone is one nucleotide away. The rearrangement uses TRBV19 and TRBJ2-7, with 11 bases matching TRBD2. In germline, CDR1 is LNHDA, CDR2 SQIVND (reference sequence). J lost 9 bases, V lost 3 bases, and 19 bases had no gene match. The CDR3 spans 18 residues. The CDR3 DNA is TGTGCCAGTAGTATGACGCTAGCGGGAGGAACGCGCCTTGACGGGCAGTACTTC. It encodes CASSMTLAGGTRLDGQYF.

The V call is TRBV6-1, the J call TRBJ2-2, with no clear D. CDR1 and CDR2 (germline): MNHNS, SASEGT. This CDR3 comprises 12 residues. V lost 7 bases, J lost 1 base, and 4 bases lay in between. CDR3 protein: CASKRNTGELFF. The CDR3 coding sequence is TGTGCCAGCAAGAGGAACACCGGGGAGCTGTTTTTT.

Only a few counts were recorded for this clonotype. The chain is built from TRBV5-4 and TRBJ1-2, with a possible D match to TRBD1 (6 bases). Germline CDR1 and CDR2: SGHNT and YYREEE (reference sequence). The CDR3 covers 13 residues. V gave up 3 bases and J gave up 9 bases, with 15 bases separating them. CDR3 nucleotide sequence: TGTGCCAGCAGCTCTTCGGACAGTGGAAGCTACACCTTC. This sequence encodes CASSSSDSGSYTF.

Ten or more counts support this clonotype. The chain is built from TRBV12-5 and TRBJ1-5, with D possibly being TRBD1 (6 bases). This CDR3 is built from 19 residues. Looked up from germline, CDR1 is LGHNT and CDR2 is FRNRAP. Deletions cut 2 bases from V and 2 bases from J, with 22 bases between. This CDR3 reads CASGLILRPQGQGNQPQHF. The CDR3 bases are TGTGCTAGTGGTTTGATACTCCGACCCCAGGGGCAAGGCAATCAGCCCCAGCATTTT.

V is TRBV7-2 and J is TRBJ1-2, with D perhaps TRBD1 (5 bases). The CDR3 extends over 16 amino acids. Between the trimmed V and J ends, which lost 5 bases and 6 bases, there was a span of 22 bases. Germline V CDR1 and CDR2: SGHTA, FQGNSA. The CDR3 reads CASSPQFGGLGNGYTF. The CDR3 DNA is TGTGCCAGCAGCCCGCAGTTCGGGGGGTTGGGTAATGGCTACACCTTC.

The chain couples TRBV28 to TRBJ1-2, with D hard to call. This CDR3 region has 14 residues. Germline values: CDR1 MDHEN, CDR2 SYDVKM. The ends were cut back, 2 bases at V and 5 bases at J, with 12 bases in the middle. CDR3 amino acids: CASSLPTRGYGYTF. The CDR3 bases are TGTGCCAGCAGTTTACCGACCCGAGGATATGGCTACACCTTC.

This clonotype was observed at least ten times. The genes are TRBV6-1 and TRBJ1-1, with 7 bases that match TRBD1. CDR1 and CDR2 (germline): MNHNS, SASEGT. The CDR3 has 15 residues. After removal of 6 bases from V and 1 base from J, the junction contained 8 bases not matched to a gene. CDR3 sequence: CASRERQGRNTEAFF. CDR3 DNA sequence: TGTGCCAGCAGGGAACGACAGGGACGGAACACTGAAGCTTTCTTT.

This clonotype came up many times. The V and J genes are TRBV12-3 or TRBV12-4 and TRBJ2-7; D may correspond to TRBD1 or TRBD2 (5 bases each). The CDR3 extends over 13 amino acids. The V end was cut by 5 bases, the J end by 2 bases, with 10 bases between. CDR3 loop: CASSRDPTYEQYF. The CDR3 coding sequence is TGTGCCAGCAGTCGGGACCCAACCTACGAGCAGTACTTC.

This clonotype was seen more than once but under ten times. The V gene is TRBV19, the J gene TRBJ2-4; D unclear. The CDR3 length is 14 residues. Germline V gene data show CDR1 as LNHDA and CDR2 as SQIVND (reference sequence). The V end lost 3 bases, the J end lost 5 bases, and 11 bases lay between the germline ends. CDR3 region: CASSIPTQENIQYF. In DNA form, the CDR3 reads TGTGCCAGTAGTATCCCGACTCAAGAAAACATTCAGTACTTC.

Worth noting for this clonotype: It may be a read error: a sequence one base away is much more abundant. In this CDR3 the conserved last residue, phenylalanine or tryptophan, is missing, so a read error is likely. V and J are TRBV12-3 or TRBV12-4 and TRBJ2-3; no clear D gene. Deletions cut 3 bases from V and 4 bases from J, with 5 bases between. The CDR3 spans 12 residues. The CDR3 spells CASSFDSDTQYS. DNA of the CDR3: TGTGCCAGCAGTTTTGATTCAGATACGCAGTATTCT.

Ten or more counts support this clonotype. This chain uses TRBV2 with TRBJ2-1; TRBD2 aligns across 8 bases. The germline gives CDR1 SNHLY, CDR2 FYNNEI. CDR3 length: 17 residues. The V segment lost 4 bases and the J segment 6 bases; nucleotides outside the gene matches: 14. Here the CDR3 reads CASSALSPGLVGNEQFF. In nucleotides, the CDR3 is TGTGCCAGCAGTGCACTCTCTCCGGGACTAGTCGGCAATGAGCAGTTCTTC.

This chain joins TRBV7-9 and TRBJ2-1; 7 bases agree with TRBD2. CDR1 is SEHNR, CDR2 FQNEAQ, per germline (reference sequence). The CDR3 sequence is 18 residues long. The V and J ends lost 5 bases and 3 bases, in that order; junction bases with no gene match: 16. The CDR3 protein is CASSTRRQRDFGYNEQFF. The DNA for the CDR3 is TGTGCCAGCAGCACCCGGAGGCAGCGGGACTTCGGCTACAATGAGCAGTTCTTC.

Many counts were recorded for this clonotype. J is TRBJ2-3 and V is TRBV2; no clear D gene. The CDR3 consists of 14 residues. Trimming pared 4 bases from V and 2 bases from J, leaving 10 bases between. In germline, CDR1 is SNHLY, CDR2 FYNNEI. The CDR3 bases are TGTGCCAGCAGTGTAAGTGGGATCACAGATACGCAGTATTTT. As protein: CASSVSGITDTQYF.

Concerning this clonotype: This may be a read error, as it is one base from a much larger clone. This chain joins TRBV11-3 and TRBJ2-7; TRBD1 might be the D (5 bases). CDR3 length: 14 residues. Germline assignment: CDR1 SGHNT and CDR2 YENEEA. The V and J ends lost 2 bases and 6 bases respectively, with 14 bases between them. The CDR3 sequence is CASSLRQSPCEQYF. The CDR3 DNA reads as TGTGCCAGCAGCTTAAGACAGTCTCCCTGCGAGCAGTACTTC.

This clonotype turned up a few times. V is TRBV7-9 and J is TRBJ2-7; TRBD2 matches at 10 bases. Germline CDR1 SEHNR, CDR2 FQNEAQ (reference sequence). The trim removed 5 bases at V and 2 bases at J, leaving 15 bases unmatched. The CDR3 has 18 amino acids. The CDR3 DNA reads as TGTGCCAGCAGCCACACTCGCCTAGGGACTAGCGCGACCTACGAGCAGTACTTC. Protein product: CASSHTRLGTSATYEQYF.

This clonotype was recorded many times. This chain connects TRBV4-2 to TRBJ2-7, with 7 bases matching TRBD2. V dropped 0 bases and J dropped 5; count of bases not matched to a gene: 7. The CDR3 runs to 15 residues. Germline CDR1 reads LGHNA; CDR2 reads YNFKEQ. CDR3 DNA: TGTGCCAGCAGCCAAGAGTTGCGGGAGTGGGACGAGCAGTACTTC. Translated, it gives CASSQELREWDEQYF.

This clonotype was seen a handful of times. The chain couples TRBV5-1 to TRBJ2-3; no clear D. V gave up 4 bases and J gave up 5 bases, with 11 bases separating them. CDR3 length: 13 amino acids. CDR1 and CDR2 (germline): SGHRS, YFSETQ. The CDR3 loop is CASSPIARDTQYF. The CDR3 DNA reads TGCGCCAGCAGCCCCATCGCCCGAGATACGCAGTATTTT.

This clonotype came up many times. CDR3 DNA: TGTGCCAGCAGCTTAACAGGGTCCTACATCTACGAGCAGTACTTC. This encodes CASSLTGSYIYEQYF. The rearrangement uses TRBV7-3 and TRBJ2-7; D is ambiguous. The CDR3 is made up of 15 amino acids. Trimming cost V 0 bases and J 3 bases, with 12 bases left between them. Per the germline V gene, CDR1 is SGHTA and CDR2 is FQGTGA.

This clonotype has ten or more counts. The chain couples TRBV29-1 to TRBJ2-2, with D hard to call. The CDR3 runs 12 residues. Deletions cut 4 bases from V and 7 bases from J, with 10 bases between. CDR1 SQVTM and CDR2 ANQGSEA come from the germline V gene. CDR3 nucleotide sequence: TGCAGCGTTGGATCCGTAGACGGGGAGCTGTTTTTT. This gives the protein CSVGSVDGELFF.